These T cell receptor beta chains were read from a single sample in a study of T cell responses to AZD1222 COVID-19 vaccine. TCRdb's table, derived via immunoSEQ multiplex PCR, lists solely in-frame clones and lacks some. This table has about 120,000 clones, around 94% appearing once. The specimen comprised peripheral blood, sampled on day 0 of AZD1222 vaccination. Every receptor here comes from an adult in good health. Each CDR3 is given with its conserved first and last residue. A D gene is named only where the DNA matches it firmly. Some rows have no size entry. The others give once, few or many, or a class for an expanded clone.

D | size | J | V | length | DNA | CDR3
- | - | TRBJ1-2 | TRBV30 | 15 | TGTGCCTGGAGTCCCGGGACGAAACTTAACTATGGCTACACCTTC | CAWSPGTKLNYGYTF
- | - | TRBJ2-7 | TRBV3-1/TRBV3-2 | 14 | TGTGCCAGCAGCCAAAATTGGCTGCTCGGTGAGCAGTACTTC | CASSQNWLLGEQYF
- | - | TRBJ1-2 | TRBV5-1 | 14 | TGCGCCAGCAGCTTGGCCGGGGAGAACTATGGCTACACCTTC | CASSLAGENYGYTF
- | once | TRBJ1-5 | TRBV9 | 14 | TGTGCCAGCAGCGTAGGGACAGAAAATCAGCCCCAGCATTTT | CASSVGTENQPQHF
- | - | TRBJ1-4 | TRBV19 | 14 | TGTGCCAGTAGTAGGGGGAGGTGGGATGAAAAACTGTTTTTT | CASSRGRWDEKLFF
- | - | TRBJ1-1 | TRBV5-6 | 14 | TGTGCCAGCAGCTTGGCCGAGGGGAACACTGAAGCTTTCTTT | CASSLAEGNTEAFF
TRBD1 | - | TRBJ1-1 | TRBV20-1 | 11 | TGCAAGGGACAGAGGAACACTGAAGCTTTCTTT | CKGQRNTEAFF
- | - | TRBJ2-3 | TRBV24-1 | 14 | TGTGCCACCAGTGATCGGACCACCCGAGATACGCAGTATTTT | CATSDRTTRDTQYF
TRBD2 | - | TRBJ2-1 | TRBV29-1 | 13 | TGCAGCCGAACGGCTAGCGGGAGCGGTGAGCAGTTCTTC | CSRTASGSGEQFF
TRBD1 | - | TRBJ2-1 | TRBV24-1 | 18 | TGTGCCACCAGTGTGGGACAGGGCCTCTTTAGCTCCTACAATGAGCAGTTCTTC | CATSVGQGLFSSYNEQFF
- | - | TRBJ1-5 | TRBV19 | 15 | TGTGCCAGTAGTACCTCGGGGGGCGTAAATCAGCCCCAGCATTTT | CASSTSGGVNQPQHF
- | - | TRBJ1-6 | TRBV30 | 12 | TGTGCCTGGAGTCTAAATAATTCACCCCTCCACTTT | CAWSLNNSPLHF
- | - | TRBJ2-2 | TRBV5-1 | 15 | TGCGCCAGCAATCAGGGGGGCGGTGGAGCCGGGGAGCTGTTTTTT | CASNQGGGGAGELFF
TRBD1 | - | TRBJ1-1 | TRBV10-1 | 14 | TGCGCCAGCAGGCCCGGACAGGGGGCAACTGAAGCTTTCTTT | CASRPGQGATEAFF
TRBD1 | - | TRBJ1-4 | TRBV2 | 14 | TGTGCCAGCTGTAAGGAGACAGGGAGTGAAAAACTGTTTTTT | CASCKETGSEKLFF
- | - | TRBJ1-2 | TRBV3-1/TRBV3-2 | 16 | TGTGCCAGCAGCCCCAATCCGGGACCGCCTAACTATGGCTACACCTTC | CASSPNPGPPNYGYTF
TRBD1 | once | TRBJ1-1 | TRBV13 | 14 | TGTGCCAGCAGCTTAGGACAGGGGGCGACTGAAGCTTTCTTT | CASSLGQGATEAFF
- | - | TRBJ1-5 | TRBV7-2 | 14 | TGTGCCAGCAGCTCGGGACTTAGCAATCAGCCCCAGCATTTT | CASSSGLSNQPQHF
- | - | TRBJ2-7 | TRBV12-3/TRBV12-4 | 13 | TGTGCCAGCAGTTTAGGGGGGGGCGTCGAGCAGTACTTC | CASSLGGGVEQYF
- | once | TRBJ2-1 | TRBV4-1 | 16 | TGCGCCAGCAGCCAAGTCGGGCAGGGCTCCTACAATGAGCAGTTCTTC | CASSQVGQGSYNEQFF
- | - | TRBJ1-1 | TRBV30 | 15 | TGTGCCTGGAGTGTATCGAGGCTCCGGACTACTGAAGCTTTCTTT | CAWSVSRLRTTEAFF
- | - | TRBJ1-6 | TRBV2 | 17 | TGTGCCAGCAGTGACGGGATTGCGTGGTCACCGAATTCACCCCTCCACTTT | CASSDGIAWSPNSPLHF
TRBD1 | - | TRBJ1-1 | TRBV30 | 12 | TGTGCCTGGGGACAGGGGGCGACTGAAGCTTTCTTT | CAWGQGATEAFF
TRBD2 | - | TRBJ2-1 | TRBV19 | 16 | TGTGCCAGTAGTATAACTAGCGGGGGCCCATACAATGAGCAGTTCTTC | CASSITSGGPYNEQFF
TRBD1 | - | TRBJ1-4 | TRBV12-3/TRBV12-4 | 11 | TGTGCCAGCAGTCCGGGGACAGTGTTGTTTTTT | CASSPGTVLFF
- | - | TRBJ2-1 | TRBV3-1/TRBV3-2 | 16 | TGTGCCAGCAGCCTTACGGATTTACTCCCCTACAATGAGCAGTTCTTC | CASSLTDLLPYNEQFF
TRBD1 | once | TRBJ1-1 | TRBV7-3 | 15 | TGTGCCAGCAGCCCGACAGGGGGCCCGAAGACTGAAGCTTTCTTT | CASSPTGGPKTEAFF
- | - | TRBJ1-2 | TRBV6-5 | 12 | TGTGCCAGCAGGACGACAAAGTATGGCTACACCTTC | CASRTTKYGYTF
- | - | TRBJ1-6 | TRBV7-2 | 14 | TGTGCCAGCAGCCCCCAGGGGAATAATTCACCCCTCCACTTT | CASSPQGNNSPLHF
- | - | TRBJ2-1 | TRBV2 | 14 | TGTGCCAGCAGTCCGGACAGATCTTACAATGAGCAGTTCTTC | CASSPDRSYNEQFF
- | once | TRBJ1-4 | TRBV30 | 16 | TGTGCCTGGAGCCAATCCCGGACATCATCCCTCGAAAAACTGTTTTTT | CAWSQSRTSSLEKLFF
- | - | TRBJ1-1 | TRBV6-5 | 15 | TGTGCCAGCAGTTACGGGGCCAGGGTGGGCACTGAAGCTTTCTTT | CASSYGARVGTEAFF
TRBD1 | once | TRBJ1-2 | TRBV27 | 13 | TGTGCCAGCGGACCACAGGGGGCTAAGGGCTACACCTTC | CASGPQGAKGYTF
- | - | TRBJ1-1 | TRBV11-2 | 15 | TGTGCCAGCAGCTTAGTCCGGGGGAGTAACACTGAAGCTTTCTTT | CASSLVRGSNTEAFF
- | - | TRBJ1-5 | TRBV2 | 13 | TGTGCCAGCGAGCAGGGTAGCAATCAGCCCCAGCATTTT | CASEQGSNQPQHF
- | - | TRBJ1-1 | TRBV12-3/TRBV12-4 | 13 | TGTGCCAGCAGTTTAAGGACCAGGACTGAAGCTTTCTTT | CASSLRTRTEAFF
- | - | TRBJ1-2 | TRBV5-5 | 13 | TGTGCCAGCAGCTTGAGCGGGAACTATGGCTACACCTTC | CASSLSGNYGYTF
TRBD2 | - | TRBJ2-5 | TRBV18 | 16 | TGTGCCAGCTCACCAGGACTAGCGGGGTCCTTGGAGACCCAGTACTTC | CASSPGLAGSLETQYF
- | once | TRBJ1-3 | TRBV19 | 13 | TGTGCCAGTAGTATTCCTCGTTCGGACACCATATATTTT | CASSIPRSDTIYF
TRBD2 | - | TRBJ2-1 | TRBV2 | 15 | TGTGCCAGCAGTCCCGGGACTAGCGCTTACAATGAGCAGTTCTTC | CASSPGTSAYNEQFF